This T cell receptor beta chain was profiled in a study of blood T cell repertoires in COVID-19. The germline CDR1 and CDR2 sequences are LGHDT and YNNKEL (reference sequence). The CDR3 runs to 14 residues. With 4 bases removed from V and 3 bases from J, the gap between germline ends came to 13 bases. The assay was immunoSEQ multiplex PCR, and TCRdb's table has in-frame clones only and misses some. This table has about 260,000 clones, 85% to 90% appearing once. J is TRBJ2-7 and V is TRBV3-1 (or the pseudogene TRBV3-2); possible D gene TRBD2, 5 bases. This receptor was identified in a man younger than 35 with active or convalescent COVID-19. The sample comprised peripheral blood. The CDR3 loop reads CASSPGEGYYEQYF. Here the CDR3 DNA reads TGTGCCAGCAGCCCAGGCGAGGGATACTACGAGCAGTACTTC.